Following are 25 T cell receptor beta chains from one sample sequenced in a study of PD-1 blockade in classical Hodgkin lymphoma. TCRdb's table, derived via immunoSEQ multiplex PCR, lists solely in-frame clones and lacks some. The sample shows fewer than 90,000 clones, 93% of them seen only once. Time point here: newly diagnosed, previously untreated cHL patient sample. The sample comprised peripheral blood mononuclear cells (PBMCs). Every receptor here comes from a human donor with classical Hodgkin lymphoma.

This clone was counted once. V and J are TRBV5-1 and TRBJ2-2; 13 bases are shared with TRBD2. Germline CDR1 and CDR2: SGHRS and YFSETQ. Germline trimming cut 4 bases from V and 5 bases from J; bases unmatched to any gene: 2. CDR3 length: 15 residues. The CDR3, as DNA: TGCGCCAGCAGCCGGACTAGCGGGAGTACCGGGGAGCTGTTTTTT. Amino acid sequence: CASSRTSGSTGELFF. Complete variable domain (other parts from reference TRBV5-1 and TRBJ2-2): KAGVTQTPRYLIKTRGQQVTLSCSPISGHRSVSWYQQTPGQGLQFLFEYFSETQRNKGNFPGRFSGRQFSNSRSEMNVSTLELGDSALYLCASSRTSGSTGELFFGEGSRLTVL.

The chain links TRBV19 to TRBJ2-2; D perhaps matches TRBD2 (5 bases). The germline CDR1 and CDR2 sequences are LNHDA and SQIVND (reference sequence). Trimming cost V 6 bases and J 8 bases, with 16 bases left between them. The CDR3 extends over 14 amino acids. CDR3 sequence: CASSTAGMSGELFF. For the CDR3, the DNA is TGTGCCAGTAGCACCGCCGGGATGTCAGGGGAGCTGTTTTTT.

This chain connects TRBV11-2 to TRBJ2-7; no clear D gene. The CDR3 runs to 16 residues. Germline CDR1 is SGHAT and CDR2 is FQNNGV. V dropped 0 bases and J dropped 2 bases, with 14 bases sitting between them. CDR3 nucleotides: TGTGCCAGCAGCTTAGATAGGTCATTCATTGCCTACGAGCAGTACTTC. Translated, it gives CASSLDRSFIAYEQYF.

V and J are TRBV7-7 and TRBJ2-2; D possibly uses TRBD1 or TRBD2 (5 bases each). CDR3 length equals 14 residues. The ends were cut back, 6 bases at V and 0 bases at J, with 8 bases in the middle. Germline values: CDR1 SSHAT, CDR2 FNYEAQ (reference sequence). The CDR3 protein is CASSGTANTGELFF. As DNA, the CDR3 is TGTGCCAGCAGTGGGACGGCGAACACCGGGGAGCTGTTTTTT.

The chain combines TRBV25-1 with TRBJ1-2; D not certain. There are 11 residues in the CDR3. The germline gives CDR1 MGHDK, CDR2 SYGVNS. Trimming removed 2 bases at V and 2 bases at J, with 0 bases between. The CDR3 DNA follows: TGTGCCAGCAGTGAAAACTATGGCTACACCTTC. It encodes CASSENYGYTF.

The CDR3 protein is CASSLSAPGGAKNIQYF. In DNA, the CDR3 is TGTGCCAGCAGCTTATCCGCCCCGGGGGGGGCCAAAAACATTCAGTACTTC. The chain recombines TRBV7-6 with TRBJ2-4, with TRBD2 identical over 8 bases. V was clipped by 2 bases and J by 1 base; unmatched bases: 7. Germline V lookup: CDR1 SGHVS, CDR2 FNYEAQ. The CDR3 is 17 residues long.

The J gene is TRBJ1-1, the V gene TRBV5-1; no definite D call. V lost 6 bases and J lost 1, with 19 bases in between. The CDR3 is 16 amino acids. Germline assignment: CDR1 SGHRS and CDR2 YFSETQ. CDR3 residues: CASMGSPYRPNTEAFF. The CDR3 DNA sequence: TGCGCCAGCATGGGGTCGCCTTACAGACCGAACACTGAAGCTTTCTTT.

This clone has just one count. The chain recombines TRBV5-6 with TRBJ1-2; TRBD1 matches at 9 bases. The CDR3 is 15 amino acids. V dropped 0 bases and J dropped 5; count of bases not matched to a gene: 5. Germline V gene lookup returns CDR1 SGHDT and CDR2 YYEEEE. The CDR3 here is CASSLVATGGYGYTF. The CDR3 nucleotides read TGTGCCAGCAGCTTGGTAGCGACAGGGGGTTATGGCTACACCTTC.

The CDR3 DNA follows: TGTGCCATCAGGGGCAGGGGGGACGAGCAGTACTTC. Amino acids: CAIRGRGDEQYF. V usage is TRBV10-3 and J usage is TRBJ2-7, with D possibly matching TRBD1 (7 bases). CDR3 length equals 12 residues. With 6 bases removed from V and 5 bases from J, the gap between germline ends came to 11 bases. Germline V CDR1 and CDR2: ENHRY, SYGVKD.

Here the CDR3 reads CATGQGTDTQYF. In DNA form, the CDR3 reads TGTGCCACGGGACAGGGGACAGATACGCAGTATTTT. The chain links TRBV7-2 to TRBJ2-3, with 10 bases aligning to TRBD1. The CDR3 extends over 12 amino acids. V was clipped by 10 bases and J by 3 bases; unmatched bases: 1. The germline gives CDR1 SGHTA, CDR2 FQGNSA.

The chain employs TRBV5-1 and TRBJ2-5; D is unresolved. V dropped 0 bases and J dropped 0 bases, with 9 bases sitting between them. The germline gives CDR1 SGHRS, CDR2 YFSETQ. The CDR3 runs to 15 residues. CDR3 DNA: TGCGCCAGCAGCTTGGAAAGGACCCACCAAGAGACCCAGTACTTC. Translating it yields CASSLERTHQETQYF.

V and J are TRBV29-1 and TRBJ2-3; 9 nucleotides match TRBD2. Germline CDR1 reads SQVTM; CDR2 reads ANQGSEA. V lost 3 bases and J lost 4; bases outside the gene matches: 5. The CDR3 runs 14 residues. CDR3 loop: CSVEGGRGADTQYF. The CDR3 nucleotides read TGCAGCGTTGAGGGCGGGAGGGGTGCAGATACGCAGTATTTT.

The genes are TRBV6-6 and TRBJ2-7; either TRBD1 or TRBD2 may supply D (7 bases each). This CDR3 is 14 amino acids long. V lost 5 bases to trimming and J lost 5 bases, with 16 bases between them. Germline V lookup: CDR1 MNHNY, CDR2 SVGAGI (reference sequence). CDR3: CASSSRGGLDEQYF. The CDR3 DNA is TGTGCCAGCAGTAGCAGGGGGGGCCTGGACGAGCAGTACTTC.

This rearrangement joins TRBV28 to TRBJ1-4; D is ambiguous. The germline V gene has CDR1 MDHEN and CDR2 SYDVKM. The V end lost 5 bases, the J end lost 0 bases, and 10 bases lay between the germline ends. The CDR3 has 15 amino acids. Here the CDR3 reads CASSGAFATNEKLFF. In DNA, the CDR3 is TGTGCCAGCAGTGGAGCCTTTGCAACTAATGAAAAACTGTTTTTT.

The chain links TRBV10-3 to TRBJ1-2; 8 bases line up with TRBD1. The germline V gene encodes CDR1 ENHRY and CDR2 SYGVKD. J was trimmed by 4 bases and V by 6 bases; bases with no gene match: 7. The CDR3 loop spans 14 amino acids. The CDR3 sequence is CAIRSDRGFYGYTF. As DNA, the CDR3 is TGTGCCATCAGGTCCGACAGGGGATTCTATGGCTACACCTTC.

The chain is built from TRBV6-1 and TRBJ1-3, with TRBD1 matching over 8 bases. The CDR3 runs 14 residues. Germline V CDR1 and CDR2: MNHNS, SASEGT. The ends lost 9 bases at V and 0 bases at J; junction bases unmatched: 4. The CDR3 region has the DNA TGTGCCAGTGACAGGGGTAGCTCTGGAAACACCATATATTTT. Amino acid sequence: CASDRGSSGNTIYF.

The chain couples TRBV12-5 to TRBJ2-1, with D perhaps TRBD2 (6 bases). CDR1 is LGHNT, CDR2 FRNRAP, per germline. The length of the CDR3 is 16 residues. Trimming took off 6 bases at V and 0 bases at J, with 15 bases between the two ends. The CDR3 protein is CASGNRRGFSYNEQFF. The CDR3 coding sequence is TGTGCTAGTGGGAACCGACGGGGGTTCTCCTACAATGAGCAGTTCTTC.

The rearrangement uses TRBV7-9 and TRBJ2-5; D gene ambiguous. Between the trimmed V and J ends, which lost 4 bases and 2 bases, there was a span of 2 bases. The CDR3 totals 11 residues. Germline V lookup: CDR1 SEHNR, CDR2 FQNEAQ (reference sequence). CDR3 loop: CASSYQETQYF. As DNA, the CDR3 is TGTGCCAGCAGCTATCAAGAGACCCAGTACTTC.

The CDR3 sequence is CASSRPGNQETQYF. Written as DNA, the CDR3 is TGCGCCAGCAGCCGCCCGGGGAATCAAGAGACCCAGTACTTC. The V gene is TRBV5-1, the J gene TRBJ2-5; D possibly corresponds to TRBD2 (5 bases). V dropped 4 bases and J dropped 2 bases, with 12 bases sitting between them. Germline loops: CDR1 SGHRS, CDR2 YFSETQ. The CDR3 sequence is 14 residues long.

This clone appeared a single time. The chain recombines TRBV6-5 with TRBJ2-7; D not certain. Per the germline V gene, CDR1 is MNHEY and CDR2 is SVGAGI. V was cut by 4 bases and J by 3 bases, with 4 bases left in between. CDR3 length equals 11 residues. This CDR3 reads CASSFSYEQYF. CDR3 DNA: TGTGCCAGCAGTTTCAGCTACGAGCAGTACTTC.

CDR3 sequence (DNA): TGCAGCGTCGCTAATTACTCTGGAAACACCATATATTTT. Translating gives CSVANYSGNTIYF. The rearrangement uses TRBV29-1 and TRBJ1-3; D is unresolved. This CDR3 is 13 amino acids long. V was pared by 6 bases and J by 0 bases, with 9 bases between. CDR1 and CDR2 (germline): SQVTM, ANQGSEA.

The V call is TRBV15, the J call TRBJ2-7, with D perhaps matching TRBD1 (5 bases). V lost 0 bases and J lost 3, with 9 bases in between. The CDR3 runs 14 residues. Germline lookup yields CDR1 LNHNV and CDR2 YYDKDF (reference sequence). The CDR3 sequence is CATSRDIGHYEQYF. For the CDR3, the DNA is TGTGCCACCAGCAGAGATATTGGACACTACGAGCAGTACTTC.

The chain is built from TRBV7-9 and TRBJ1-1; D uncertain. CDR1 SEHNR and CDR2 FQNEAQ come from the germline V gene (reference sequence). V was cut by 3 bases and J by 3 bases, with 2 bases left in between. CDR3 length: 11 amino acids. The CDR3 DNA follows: TGTGCCAGCAGCTTCGACACTGAAGCTTTCTTT. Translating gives CASSFDTEAFF.

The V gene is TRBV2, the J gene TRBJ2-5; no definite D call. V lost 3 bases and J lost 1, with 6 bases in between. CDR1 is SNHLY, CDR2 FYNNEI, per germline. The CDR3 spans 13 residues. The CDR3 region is CASSEDLQETQYF. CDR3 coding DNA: TGTGCCAGCAGTGAGGACCTCCAAGAGACCCAGTACTTC.

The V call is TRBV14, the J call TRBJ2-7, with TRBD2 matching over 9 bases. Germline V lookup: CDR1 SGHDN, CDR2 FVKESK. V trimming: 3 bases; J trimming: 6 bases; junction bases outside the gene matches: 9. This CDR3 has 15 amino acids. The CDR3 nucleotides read TGTGCCAGCAGCCACGCCGGGACTAGCTTCTCCGAGCAGTACTTC. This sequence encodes CASSHAGTSFSEQYF.